One and the same sample provided the 23 T cell receptor beta chains below, sequenced in a study of cytomegalovirus exposure and HLA in healthy donors. Researchers ran the PCR with 60 Vbeta and 13 Jbeta primers. Assay used: immunoSEQ multiplex PCR; TCRdb lists only in-frame clones, some missing. The data show around 200,000 clones, 75% to 85% seen once. Sequencing was performed on PBMCs. Receptors originate from a woman between 50 and 59 years old in good health and CMV-seronegative.

This clone turned up a few times. V gene TRBV2 combines with J gene TRBJ1-2; 9 positions agree with TRBD1. V gave up 6 bases and J gave up 8 bases; unmatched junction bases: 13. Per the germline V gene, CDR1 is SNHLY and CDR2 is FYNNEI. The CDR3 spans 15 residues. The CDR3 sequence: CASRDRGKGVGGYTF. The CDR3 DNA is TGTGCCAGCAGGGACAGGGGAAAGGGCGTGGGGGGCTACACCTTC. The full variable domain, its missing parts supplied by reference TRBV2 and TRBJ1-2, is EPEVTQTPSHQVTQMGQEVILRCVPISNHLYFYWYRQILGQKVEFLVSFYNNEISEKSEIFDDQFSVERPDGSNFTLKIRSTKLEDSAMYFCASRDRGKGVGGYTFGSGTRLTVV.

The V call is TRBV7-2, the J call TRBJ1-2; maybe TRBD1 (6 bases). Germline V lookup: CDR1 SGHTA, CDR2 FQGNSA. Between the trimmed V and J ends, which lost 5 bases and 7 bases, there was a span of 29 bases. The CDR3 totals 18 residues. CDR3 coding DNA: TGTGCCAGCAGCCCACCCCCGGGGGGCGCAGGACTTTGGCGTGGCTACACCTTC. Translating it yields CASSPPPGGAGLWRGYTF.

The chain has TRBV11-2 and TRBJ2-6; D unclear. V was pared by 3 bases and J by 2 bases, with 14 bases between. The CDR3 spans 17 residues. From germline, CDR1 is SGHAT and CDR2 FQNNGV. The CDR3 region has the DNA TGTGCCAGCAGCTTGGCCCCCCCGCAGGCTGGGGCCAACGTCCTGACTTTC. Encoded protein: CASSLAPPQAGANVLTF.

In its sample, this clone was seen a few times. The chain links TRBV6-1 to TRBJ1-4; D is perhaps TRBD1 (5 bases). Germline V gene data show CDR1 as MNHNS and CDR2 as SASEGT. The germline V and J ends were trimmed by 4 bases and 6 bases, with 12 bases remaining between them. The CDR3 spans 14 residues. CDR3 sequence: CASSAPGLDEKLFF. DNA of the CDR3: TGTGCCAGCAGTGCCCCGGGACTGGATGAAAAACTGTTTTTT.

A few counts support this clone. The CDR3 reads CASSLKQGVGNYGYTF. For the CDR3, the DNA is TGCGCCAGCAGCCTTAAACAGGGAGTAGGTAACTATGGCTACACCTTC. The genes are TRBV4-3 and TRBJ1-2; D is perhaps TRBD1 (6 bases). Germline CDR1 LGHNA, CDR2 YSLEER. The CDR3 runs to 16 residues. Trimming left V 4 bases short and J 1 base short, with 16 bases between.

This clone has just one count. The chain employs TRBV7-8 and TRBJ1-1, with a possible D match to TRBD1 (6 bases). This CDR3 is 13 amino acids long. V shed 5 bases and J shed 7 bases, with 14 bases lying between them. Germline V lookup: CDR1 SGHVS, CDR2 FQNEAQ. Here the CDR3 reads CASSPDRRDEAFF. The CDR3 DNA reads TGTGCCAGCAGCCCGGACAGAAGGGATGAAGCTTTCTTT.

The chain combines TRBV5-5 with TRBJ1-4; 10 nucleotides agree with TRBD1. Per germline, CDR1 SGHKS and CDR2 YYEKEE (reference sequence). The CDR3 sequence is 15 residues long. J gave up 8 bases and V 4 bases, and 8 bases lay outside the gene matches. DNA of the CDR3: TGTGCCAGCAGCCAAACCGGGACAGGGGTGGAAAAACTGTTTTTT. Translating it yields CASSQTGTGVEKLFF.

V and J are TRBV7-2 and TRBJ2-1, with 9 bases matching TRBD1. The V gene's germline CDR1 is SGHTA and CDR2 FQGNSA. With 5 bases clipped from V and 5 bases from J, the junction kept 4 bases outside the gene matches. CDR3 length equals 14 residues. The CDR3 sequence: CASSRDRADNEQFF. The CDR3 DNA is TGTGCCAGCAGCCGGGACAGGGCGGACAATGAGCAGTTCTTC.

This chain uses TRBV4-3 with TRBJ2-1, with D perhaps TRBD2 (5 bases). V was pared by 0 bases and J by 7 bases, with 10 bases between. Per germline, CDR1 LGHNA and CDR2 YSLEER. This CDR3 is built from 14 residues. The CDR3 bases are TGCGCCAGCAGCCAAGATCTTGGCGGGAATGAGCAGTTCTTC. Translating it yields CASSQDLGGNEQFF.

The V gene is TRBV7-6, the J gene TRBJ2-1; 9 bases are a match to TRBD1. This CDR3 contains 14 residues. CDR1 and CDR2 from the germline V gene are SGHVS and FNYEAQ. V shed 7 bases and J 4 bases; nucleotides not matched to a gene: 5. The DNA for the CDR3 is TGTGCCAGCAAAAGAGGGACAGGGTACAATGAGCAGTTCTTC. Translation: CASKRGTGYNEQFF. The full variable domain, rest sourced from reference TRBV7-6 and TRBJ2-1, is GAGVSQSPRYKVTKRGQDVALRCDPISGHVSLYWYRQALGQGPEFLTYFNYEAQQDKSGLPNDRFSAERPEGSISTLTIQRTEQRDSAMYRCASKRGTGYNEQFFGPGTRLTVL.

The chain links TRBV21-1 to TRBJ2-7; the D call in the table, TRBD1, was not verified against the DNA. TRBV21-1 is reported as a pseudogene. The CDR3 runs to 11 residues. CDR3 sequence reads: CASTRPGEQYF. CDR3 DNA sequence: TGTGCCAGCACCCGCCCAGGGGAGCAGTACTTC.

This chain uses TRBV9 with TRBJ1-5, with D possibly matching TRBD1 (5 bases). The CDR3 covers 15 residues. CDR1 and CDR2 from the germline V gene are SGDLS and YYNGEE. Trimming left V 0 bases short and J 6 bases short, with 13 bases between. The CDR3: CASSVDGRGSQPQHF. The CDR3 DNA sequence: TGTGCCAGCAGCGTAGATGGACGGGGGAGTCAGCCCCAGCATTTT.

The chain couples TRBV30 to TRBJ1-3, with D possibly TRBD1 on 6 matching bases. Germline-derived CDR1 and CDR2 are GTSNPN and SVGIG (reference sequence). This CDR3 spans 13 amino acids. V lost 5 bases and J 6 bases, leaving 14 bases between the germline ends. CDR3 sequence reads: CAWGALGANTIYF. As DNA, the CDR3 is TGTGCCTGGGGCGCTCTGGGGGCAAACACCATATATTTT. Variable domain in full (rest from reference TRBV30 and TRBJ1-3): SQTIHQWPATLVQPVGSPLSLECTVEGTSNPNLYWYRQAAGRGLQLLFYSVGIGQISSEVPQNLSASRPQDRQFILSSKKLLLSDSGFYLCAWGALGANTIYFGEGSWLTVV.

DNA of the CDR3: TGTGCTAGTGGTTTGGAACGGTTGGGCGGGAGCAAAAGTACCTACGAGCAGTACTTC. This gives the protein CASGLERLGGSKSTYEQYF. This rearrangement joins TRBV12-5 to TRBJ2-7; 7 nucleotides match TRBD2. This CDR3 is built from 19 residues. CDR1 is LGHNT and CDR2 is FRNRAP in the germline V gene. Trimming took 1 base from V and 2 from J; bases not matched to a gene: 17.

The chain has TRBV5-4 and TRBJ2-7, with TRBD1 matching over 7 bases. Germline V lookup: CDR1 SGHNT, CDR2 YYREEE (reference sequence). Trimming at V came to 4 bases and at J to 5 bases, leaving 9 bases not matched to a gene. The CDR3 spans 14 residues. The DNA for the CDR3 is TGTGCCAGCAGCACCAAGACAGGGTACGACGAGCAGTACTTC. Amino acids: CASSTKTGYDEQYF.

V usage is TRBV2 and J usage is TRBJ1-5; a weak D match, TRBD1 (6 bases). V was pared by 0 bases and J by 6 bases, with 12 bases between. Germline lookup yields CDR1 SNHLY and CDR2 FYNNEI. This CDR3 is built from 15 residues. CDR3 loop: CASSEASGEGQPQHF. Written as DNA, the CDR3 is TGTGCCAGCAGTGAAGCGTCAGGGGAGGGTCAGCCCCAGCATTTT.

This clone was counted once. The chain is built from TRBV28 and TRBJ1-2; the match to TRBD1 covers 10 bases. The germline CDR1 and CDR2 sequences are MDHEN and SYDVKM. J was trimmed by 2 bases and V by 6 bases; bases with no gene match: 12. The CDR3 runs to 17 residues. CDR3 in amino acids: CASSRGGTGVRNYGYTF. In nucleotides, the CDR3 is TGTGCCAGCAGCAGAGGAGGGACAGGGGTAAGGAACTATGGCTACACCTTC.

The chain joins TRBV28 to TRBJ2-1, with TRBD1 identical over 7 bases. The CDR3 has 15 amino acids. V gave up 6 bases and J gave up 5 bases; unmatched junction bases: 10. Per the germline V gene, CDR1 is MDHEN and CDR2 is SYDVKM. CDR3 sequence reads: CASSLGGPPHNEQFF. The CDR3 DNA follows: TGTGCCAGCAGCCTAGGGGGCCCACCCCACAATGAGCAGTTCTTC.

The rearrangement joins TRBV11-2 to TRBJ2-2; D remains ambiguous. CDR3 length: 17 residues. Trimming removed 4 bases from V and 5 bases from J, with 20 bases in between. Looked up from germline, CDR1 is SGHAT and CDR2 is FQNNGV. Here the CDR3 reads CASSSTSQVFTTGELFF. DNA of the CDR3: TGTGCCAGCAGCTCGACATCCCAAGTATTCACTACCGGGGAGCTGTTTTTT.

V usage is TRBV2 and J usage is TRBJ2-3, with TRBD1 matching over 7 bases. CDR1 is SNHLY, CDR2 FYNNEI, per germline. The length of the CDR3 is 14 residues. V gave up 8 bases and J gave up 0 bases; unmatched junction bases: 5. In DNA form, the CDR3 reads TGTGCCAGCCCCGGCAGGGGGAGCACAGATACGCAGTATTTT. It translates to CASPGRGSTDTQYF.

The chain combines TRBV19 with TRBJ1-3; D not certain. The V gene lost 6 bases and the J gene lost 3 bases, with 12 bases spanning the gap. The CDR3 spans 14 residues. Germline loops: CDR1 LNHDA, CDR2 SQIVND (reference sequence). Here the CDR3 DNA reads TGTGCCAGTAGACAGCAGCATGATGGAAACACCATATATTTT. This sequence encodes CASRQQHDGNTIYF.

This sequence joins TRBV7-2 and TRBJ2-5, with 10 bases identical to TRBD1. The J segment lost 5 bases and the V segment lost 2 bases, leaving 2 bases of the junction unmatched. The CDR3 is 14 residues long. Per the germline V gene, CDR1 is SGHTA and CDR2 is FQGNSA. CDR3 residues: CASSLSGQGETQYF. The CDR3 bases are TGTGCCAGCAGCTTATCGGGACAGGGGGAGACCCAGTACTTC.

This clone appeared once. The chain employs TRBV13 and TRBJ2-5; perhaps TRBD2 as D (5 bases). V was trimmed by 5 bases and J by 0 bases, leaving 10 bases between them. The CDR3 length is 14 residues. Germline V gene sequence: CDR1 PRHDT, CDR2 FYEKMQ (reference sequence). In nucleotides, the CDR3 is TGTGCCAGCAGCCACGTGGACTACCAAGAGACCCAGTACTTC. Residues: CASSHVDYQETQYF.